Below, 10 T cell receptor beta chains from the same sample are listed, as sequenced in a study of blood T cell repertoires in COVID-19. Generated by immunoSEQ multiplex PCR, the TCRdb table keeps only in-frame clones and is missing some. Counted here are 200,000 to 250,000 clones, 70% to 85% occurring once; the ten biggest clones make up about 1.3%. Sequenced input: PBMCs or T cells enriched from blood (not recorded which). The receptors shown here come from a woman aged 40 to 50 with acute COVID-19.

The genes are TRBV6-4 and TRBJ2-1, with 10 bases lining up with TRBD2. The germline V gene has CDR1 MRHNA and CDR2 SNTAGT. The V gene end was trimmed by 6 bases and the J gene end by 2 bases; junction bases not matched to a gene: 4. The CDR3 is 15 amino acids. In nucleotides, the CDR3 is TGTGCCAGCAGCCCGCTAGCGGGGGCCTACAATGAGCAGTTCTTC. It specifies CASSPLAGAYNEQFF.

The chain employs TRBV30 and TRBJ1-1; D gene unclear. Germline CDR1 GTSNPN, CDR2 SVGIG (reference sequence). The V end lost 4 bases, the J end lost 1 base, and 7 bases lay between the germline ends. This CDR3 contains 12 residues. DNA for the CDR3: TGTGCCTGGACGGAGGGGAACACTGAAGCTTTCTTT. It yields the protein CAWTEGNTEAFF.

This clone was detected only a few times. This chain uses TRBV7-3 with TRBJ1-1, with D tentatively TRBD1 (6 bases). The CDR3 has 13 amino acids. The germline V gene has CDR1 SGHTA and CDR2 FQGTGA. The germline V and J ends were trimmed by 5 bases and 1 base, with 8 bases remaining between them. The CDR3 sequence is CASSPGQNTEAFF. The CDR3 region has the DNA TGTGCCAGCAGCCCGGGACAGAACACTGAAGCTTTCTTT. Full variable domain (outside the CDR3, taken from reference TRBV7-3 and TRBJ1-1): GAGVSQTPSNKVTEKGKYVELRCDPISGHTALYWYRQSLGQGPEFLIYFQGTGAADDSGLPNDRFFAVRPEGSVSTLKIQRTERGDSAVYLCASSPGQNTEAFFGQGTRLTVV.

The sample holds one count of this clone. The chain links TRBV7-6 to TRBJ2-3; TRBD2 matches 8 bases. Per germline, CDR1 SGHVS and CDR2 FNYEAQ. The CDR3 runs 18 residues. J lost 2 bases, V lost 5 bases, and 15 bases had no gene match. The CDR3 protein is CASSPKVAGPRYTDTQYF. The CDR3 region has the DNA TGTGCCAGCAGCCCGAAGGTAGCGGGGCCCCGATACACAGATACGCAGTATTTT.

V usage is TRBV7-9 and J usage is TRBJ2-7; weak D call: TRBD2 (6 bases). CDR1 is SEHNR and CDR2 is FQNEAQ in the germline V gene (reference sequence). The V end lost 5 bases, the J end lost 4 bases, and 18 bases lay between the germline ends. This CDR3 region has 15 residues. The CDR3 nucleotides read TGTGCCAGCAGCCCACGCGGGCTAGCGAAATACGAGCAGTACTTC. Protein product: CASSPRGLAKYEQYF.

In its sample, this clone was seen a few times. This chain links TRBV6-7 with TRBJ2-7; no clear D. TRBV6-7 is identified as an open reading frame with a role that is uncertain. There are 16 residues in the CDR3. Between the trimmed V and J ends, which lost 0 bases and 0 bases, there was a span of 12 bases. CDR3: CASSYSTRPSSYEQYF. CDR3 in DNA: TGTGCCAGCAGTTACTCGACCAGGCCAAGCTCCTACGAGCAGTACTTC.

The chain combines TRBV5-1 with TRBJ2-1, with TRBD2 matching 12 bases. CDR3 length equals 15 residues. Germline CDR1 SGHRS, CDR2 YFSETQ. Trimming cost V 6 bases and J 7 bases; bases outside gene matches: 8. The DNA of the CDR3 is TGCGCCAGCACCAGACTAGCGGGAGCTATGAATGAGCAGTTCTTC. Its translation is CASTRLAGAMNEQFF.

The chain employs TRBV7-8 and TRBJ1-3; no firm D call. This CDR3 is built from 15 residues. V dropped 1 base and J dropped 0 bases, with 7 bases sitting between them. Germline V lookup: CDR1 SGHVS, CDR2 FQNEAQ. CDR3 region: CASSLVPDSGNTIYF. In nucleotides, the CDR3 is TGTGCCAGCAGCTTAGTCCCAGACTCTGGAAACACCATATATTTT.

This chain connects TRBV7-7 to TRBJ2-1, with 7 bases matching TRBD1. Trimming cost V 5 bases and J 4 bases; bases outside gene matches: 14. Germline V CDR1 and CDR2: SSHAT, FNYEAQ (reference sequence). The CDR3 has 17 amino acids. Here the CDR3 reads CASSPSTGITDYNEQFF. For the CDR3, the DNA is TGTGCCAGCAGCCCATCGACAGGGATTACGGATTACAATGAGCAGTTCTTC.

Of note for this clone: The sample has other DNA sequences that encode this CDR3 too. The J gene is TRBJ2-2, the V gene TRBV5-1; 8 bases agree with TRBD2. The junction had 4 bases not matched to a gene; V was cut back by 1 base and J by 2 bases. The CDR3 loop spans 16 amino acids. Germline CDR1 is SGHRS and CDR2 is YFSETQ. The CDR3 nucleotides are TGCGCCAGCAGCTTGACCAGCGGGAGAAACACCGGGGAGCTGTTTTTT. This codes for CASSLTSGRNTGELFF.